Following are 9 T cell receptor beta chains from one sample sequenced in a study of cytomegalovirus exposure and HLA in healthy donors. PCR amplification relied on 60 Vbeta primers (plus 13 Jbeta primers). TCRdb keeps only in-frame clones here, not all; method: immunoSEQ multiplex PCR. Among around 130,000 clones listed, roughly four fifths were seen once. Sequencing was carried out using PBMCs. The receptors shown here come from a woman between 40 and 55 years old in good health and CMV-seropositive.

About this clone: The sample has other DNA sequences that encode this CDR3 too. The chain combines TRBV9 with TRBJ1-2, with D possibly being TRBD1 (6 bases). Trimming stripped 0 bases from V and 8 bases from J, with 8 bases between. Germline V gives CDR1 SGDLS, CDR2 YYNGEE. The CDR3 is 12 amino acids. The CDR3 loop is CASSVAGGGYTF. The CDR3 bases are TGTGCCAGCAGCGTAGCTGGGGGCGGCTACACCTTC.

This chain joins TRBV19 and TRBJ1-2, with a tentative D call TRBD1 (5 bases). The CDR3 runs 15 residues. V lost 0 bases, J lost 5 bases, and 13 bases lay in between. Looked up from germline, CDR1 is LNHDA and CDR2 is SQIVND (reference sequence). DNA of the CDR3: TGTGCCAGTAGTATAGACACAGGATCCCCTTATGGCTACACCTTC. Translation gives CASSIDTGSPYGYTF.

The chain carries TRBV4-2 and TRBJ1-1; 10 bases agree with TRBD1. Germline V gene data show CDR1 as LGHNA and CDR2 as YNFKEQ. The CDR3 spans 17 residues. The V gene end was trimmed by 2 bases and the J gene end by 5 bases; junction bases not matched to a gene: 11. CDR3 DNA sequence: TGTGCCAGCAGCCAAACGACCTCAGGACAGGGGGAAACTGAAGCTTTCTTT. It is translated as CASSQTTSGQGETEAFF.

The chain is built from TRBV7-3 and TRBJ1-1; 9 nucleotides match TRBD1. Germline V gene data show CDR1 as SGHTA and CDR2 as FQGTGA. The CDR3 is 14 residues long. J gave up 2 bases and V 4 bases, and 2 bases lay outside the gene matches. CDR3: CASSSDRGNTEAFF. CDR3 sequence (DNA): TGTGCCAGCAGCTCGGACAGGGGAAACACTGAAGCTTTCTTT.

J is TRBJ2-5 and V is TRBV29-1; no clear D. Germline V gives CDR1 SQVTM, CDR2 ANQGSEA. The length of the CDR3 is 14 residues. Trimming shortened V by 7 bases and J by 1 base, and 16 bases separated the two germline ends. The CDR3 DNA reads as TGCAGCGCCGAGGTGTGGAAAGCCCAAGAGACCCAGTACTTC. This sequence encodes CSAEVWKAQETQYF.

This sequence joins TRBV6-5 and TRBJ1-1; TRBD1 aligns across 7 bases. Germline CDR1 and CDR2: MNHEY and SVGAGI. Trimming at V came to 5 bases and at J to 6 bases, leaving 3 bases not matched to a gene. The CDR3 sequence is 12 residues long. The CDR3 sequence: CASSSQGAEAFF. DNA for the CDR3: TGTGCCAGCAGTAGTCAGGGGGCTGAAGCTTTCTTT.

This clone was picked up one time. The V call is TRBV5-4, the J call TRBJ2-3, with D possibly being TRBD2 (5 bases). The V gene lost 7 bases and the J gene lost 4 bases, with 16 bases spanning the gap. Germline V lookup: CDR1 SGHNT, CDR2 YYREEE (reference sequence). The CDR3 contains 14 residues. The CDR3: CASPSQAGADTQYF. The CDR3, as DNA: TGTGCCAGCCCTTCCCAGGCGGGTGCAGATACGCAGTATTTT.

The chain is built from TRBV9 and TRBJ2-5; 8 nucleotides align to TRBD1. The CDR3 extends over 14 amino acids. The germline gives CDR1 SGDLS, CDR2 YYNGEE. With 5 bases clipped from V and 5 bases from J, the junction kept 8 bases outside the gene matches. The CDR3 sequence is CASSDRGGWETQYF. CDR3 coding DNA: TGTGCCAGCAGTGACAGGGGAGGTTGGGAGACCCAGTACTTC.

V and J are TRBV4-3 and TRBJ1-2, with TRBD1 identical over 9 bases. Germline CDR1 LGHNA, CDR2 YSLEER. J was trimmed by 6 bases and V by 1 base; bases with no gene match: 12. The CDR3 sequence is 17 residues long. CDR3 loop: CASSQGGTGLGTDGYTF. Here the CDR3 DNA reads TGCGCCAGCAGCCAAGGGGGGACAGGGCTAGGTACGGATGGCTACACCTTC.